A single sample gave rise to the 16 T cell receptor beta chains below, sequenced in a study of cytomegalovirus exposure and HLA in healthy donors. Vbeta (60) and Jbeta (13) primers were used in the PCR. Method: immunoSEQ multiplex PCR; TCRdb's copy keeps in-frame clones and lacks some. The table includes tens of thousands of clones, more than 50% detected once. Material: PBMCs. All receptors derive from a male donor in good health and CMV-seropositive.

The V and J genes are TRBV2 and TRBJ1-1; D not certain. Trimming pared 11 bases from V and 6 bases from J, leaving 13 bases between. The CDR3 is made up of 11 amino acids. Germline values: CDR1 SNHLY, CDR2 FYNNEI. CDR3 sequence: CAGNREPEAFF. The CDR3 region has the DNA TGTGCCGGCAACCGGGAGCCTGAAGCTTTCTTT.

This clone appeared a few times. The chain employs TRBV27 and TRBJ1-1; TRBD1 matches at 8 bases. The CDR3 is 18 residues long. Trimming took 5 bases from V and 9 from J; bases not matched to a gene: 23. The germline CDR1 and CDR2 sequences are MNHEY and SMNVEV (reference sequence). CDR3 in DNA: TGTGCCAGCAGTGGGATAACGACAGGGGTTGCGGGACCACTGAAAGCTTTCTTT. It specifies CASSGITTGVAGPLKAFF.

This clone was seen a handful of times. The chain employs TRBV10-3 and TRBJ1-2, with 7 bases lining up with TRBD1. V shed 5 bases, J shed 8 bases, and the junction held 5 bases outside the gene matches. The length of the CDR3 is 12 residues. CDR1 is ENHRY and CDR2 is SYGVKD in the germline V gene. CDR3 DNA: TGTGCCATCAGTACAGGGGAGAGGGGCTACACCTTC. Residues: CAISTGERGYTF.

The chain has TRBV19 and TRBJ2-7, with 14 bases fitting TRBD2. V lost 3 bases to trimming and J lost 7 bases; unmatched junction nucleotides: 5. The CDR3 spans 15 residues. In germline, CDR1 is LNHDA, CDR2 SQIVND (reference sequence). CDR3 in DNA: TGTGCCAGTAGTATCGGGACTAGCGGGAGAATAGAGCAGTACTTC. Residues: CASSIGTSGRIEQYF.

V usage is TRBV7-6 and J usage is TRBJ2-2; a weak D match, TRBD2 (6 bases). Germline V lookup: CDR1 SGHVS, CDR2 FNYEAQ. This CDR3 has 15 residues. V lost 3 bases and J lost 5, with 13 bases in between. The CDR3 DNA sequence: TGTGCCAGCAGCTTCCGAGGGGCGGGAACCGGGGAGCTGTTTTTT. It translates to CASSFRGAGTGELFF. The entire variable domain, with the rest obtained from reference TRBV7-6 and TRBJ2-2, is as follows: GAGVSQSPRYKVTKRGQDVALRCDPISGHVSLYWYRQALGQGPEFLTYFNYEAQQDKSGLPNDRFSAERPEGSISTLTIQRTEQRDSAMYRCASSFRGAGTGELFFGEGSRLTVL.

This clone was detected once. The chain is built from TRBV6-5 and TRBJ2-7; 10 nucleotides agree with TRBD1. Germline loops: CDR1 MNHEY, CDR2 SVGAGI. This CDR3 is built from 14 residues. Losses at the gene ends were 4 bases for V and 6 bases for J; bases not matched to a gene: 6. The CDR3, as DNA: TGTGCCAGCAGTTCCTCGACAGGGGGCAGCGAGCAGTACTTC. Translating it yields CASSSSTGGSEQYF.

This chain joins TRBV4-3 and TRBJ2-7, with 11 nucleotides matching TRBD1. V lost 4 bases to trimming and J lost 6 bases; unmatched junction nucleotides: 8. Germline V gene sequence: CDR1 LGHNA, CDR2 YSLEER. The CDR3 sequence is 15 residues long. In DNA, the CDR3 is TGCGCCAGCAGCCGGACGGACAGGGGGCCGGGCGAGCAGTACTTC. The encoded protein is CASSRTDRGPGEQYF.

This chain connects TRBV4-2 to TRBJ1-4; no firm D call. Germline-derived CDR1 and CDR2 are LGHNA and YNFKEQ. Between the trimmed V and J ends, which lost 1 base and 6 bases, there was a span of 6 bases. The length of the CDR3 is 13 residues. CDR3 region: CASSQGRDEKLFF. CDR3 sequence (DNA): TGTGCCAGCAGCCAAGGACGGGATGAAAAACTGTTTTTT.

The chain is built from TRBV7-2 and TRBJ1-3; no firm D call. V gave up 1 base and J gave up 4 bases, with 11 bases separating them. CDR3 length: 15 amino acids. CDR1 is SGHTA and CDR2 is FQGNSA in the germline V gene. This CDR3 is CASSLGASQGNTIYF. The CDR3, as DNA: TGTGCCAGCAGCTTAGGGGCCTCACAGGGAAACACCATATATTTT.

The chain employs TRBV19 and TRBJ1-6, with 11 bases that match TRBD1. The V and J ends lost 5 bases and 13 bases, in that order; junction bases with no gene match: 4. The CDR3 runs 13 residues. CDR1 and CDR2 (germline): LNHDA, SQIVND (reference sequence). The CDR3 DNA is TGTGCCAGTAGTGGGACAGGGGGTTTTCCCCTCCACTTT. Amino acid sequence: CASSGTGGFPLHF.

The V gene is TRBV5-1, the J gene TRBJ2-5; 12 positions match TRBD2. The CDR3 has 14 residues. The germline V gene has CDR1 SGHRS and CDR2 YFSETQ. J was trimmed by 5 bases and V by 7 bases; bases with no gene match: 6. This CDR3 is CASRAGLAGETQYF. The CDR3 DNA is TGCGCCAGCCGAGCTGGACTAGCGGGGGAGACCCAGTACTTC.

CDR3 loop: CAWSQGGVAGKQYF. CDR3 nucleotide sequence: TGTGCCTGGAGTCAGGGAGGGGTAGCTGGGAAGCAGTACTTC. The rearrangement joins TRBV30 to TRBJ2-7; 7 bases are shared with TRBD2. V lost 2 bases and J lost 8; bases outside the gene matches: 12. Germline-derived CDR1 and CDR2 are GTSNPN and SVGIG (reference sequence). The CDR3 length is 14 residues.

The sample holds a few counts of this clone. The chain joins TRBV5-4 to TRBJ2-3; 9 bases are a match to TRBD2. This CDR3 region has 16 residues. V lost 5 bases to trimming and J lost 4 bases; unmatched junction nucleotides: 11. Per the germline V gene, CDR1 is SGHNT and CDR2 is YYREEE (reference sequence). The CDR3 DNA sequence: TGTGCCAGCAGTGGGAGTAGCGGGGGCCCCTCAGATACGCAGTATTTT. As protein: CASSGSSGGPSDTQYF.

The count of this clone is one. The chain uses TRBV5-4 and TRBJ2-3, with 11 bases lining up with TRBD2. The CDR3 loop spans 15 amino acids. Unmatched junction bases numbered 6, after V lost 3 bases and J lost 6 bases. CDR1 SGHNT and CDR2 YYREEE come from the germline V gene (reference sequence). CDR3 amino acids: CASSSLAGVGDTQYF. CDR3 DNA sequence: TGTGCCAGCAGCTCACTAGCGGGGGTTGGGGATACGCAGTATTTT.

This clone has more than one count but fewer than ten. The chain has TRBV6-1 and TRBJ1-2; perhaps TRBD1 as D (6 bases). The CDR3 spans 14 residues. Germline CDR1 reads MNHNS; CDR2 reads SASEGT. Trimming cost V 4 bases and J 0 bases, with 9 bases left between them. CDR3 protein: CASSATGPNYGYTF. The CDR3 region has the DNA TGTGCCAGCAGTGCGACAGGACCTAACTATGGCTACACCTTC.

The chain joins TRBV7-8 to TRBJ2-1; the match to TRBD2 covers 9 bases. Trimming took 1 base from V and 0 from J; bases not matched to a gene: 7. Germline V gives CDR1 SGHVS, CDR2 FQNEAQ. The CDR3 runs to 18 residues. CDR3 loop: CASSLVGSGGRSYNEQFF. CDR3 coding DNA: TGTGCCAGCAGCTTAGTTGGTAGCGGGGGACGCTCCTACAATGAGCAGTTCTTC.